The 23 T cell receptor beta chains in this list originate from one sample, sequenced in a study of breast tumors, draining lymph nodes, adjacent tissues. The lymph nodes were axillary draining lymph nodes from breast cancer patients. Via MiXCR, TCRdb re-called the multiplex PCR reads, giving one row per CDR3 protein. The sample records approximately 170,000 distinct CDR3 sequences, roughly 30% being singletons. The sequencing input was axillary lymph node tissue. These receptors all come from a female donor with breast cancer. Some clones in this sample may be carry-over from other donors' samples.

The chain links TRBV7-2 to TRBJ2-3; 13 bases line up with TRBD2. The ends lost 6 bases at V and 6 bases at J; junction bases unmatched: 6. CDR3 length: 15 residues. Germline V gives CDR1 SGHTA, CDR2 FQGNSA. The CDR3 DNA reads as TGTGCCAGCAGTCAAAAGGGACTAGCGGGGGATACGCAGTATTTT. Translated: CASSQKGLAGDTQYF.

This clonotype was counted at least ten times. The CDR3 loop reads CASSQARGSGGTGELFF. CDR3 DNA sequence: TGCGCCAGCAGCCAAGCCCGGGGTAGCGGTGGTACCGGGGAGCTGTTTTTT. The gene calls are TRBV4-1 and TRBJ2-2, with TRBD2 as a possible D gene (6 bases). CDR1 and CDR2 from the germline V gene are MGHRA and YSYEKL. This CDR3 contains 17 residues. The germline V and J ends were trimmed by 1 base and 5 bases, with 17 bases remaining between them.

The chain joins TRBV6-5 to TRBJ1-2, with D possibly matching TRBD1 (5 bases). Germline V CDR1 and CDR2: MNHEY, SVGAGI. The V end lost 4 bases, the J end lost 3 bases, and 9 bases lay between the germline ends. CDR3 length: 13 amino acids. Written as DNA, the CDR3 is TGTGCCAGCAGTTGGGGGACTTACTATGGCTACACCTTC. It encodes CASSWGTYYGYTF.

The chain links TRBV4-3 to TRBJ1-6, with TRBD1 matching over 9 bases. The trim removed 4 bases at V and 9 bases at J, leaving 4 bases unmatched. Germline loops: CDR1 LGHNA, CDR2 YSLEER. The CDR3 has 14 residues. The CDR3 loop is CASSRDRDGSPLHF. The CDR3 bases are TGCGCCAGCAGCCGGGACAGGGACGGTTCACCCCTCCACTTT.

Comment on this clonotype: An end of the junction differs from the germline gene, which may be a read error. The chain joins TRBV20-1 to TRBJ2-6, with D maybe TRBD1 (5 bases). Germline lookup yields CDR1 DFQATT and CDR2 SNEGSKA (reference sequence). The CDR3 has 11 amino acids. Written as DNA, the CDR3 is TGCAGTGCTGCAGGGTTAAAGACTGAAGCTTTC. This gives the protein CSAAGLKTEAF.

Turning to this clonotype: Mismatch with germline at one junction end may stem from a read error. V usage is TRBV19 and J usage is TRBJ2-5, with 11 bases aligning to TRBD2. The CDR3 is 17 amino acids. Germline V lookup: CDR1 LNHDA, CDR2 SQIVND (reference sequence). CDR3 sequence: CASRVDSGRAGYDEQLF. DNA of the CDR3: TGTGCCAGTAGGGTCGATAGCGGGAGGGCCGGCTACGATGAGCAGCTCTTC.

The V and J genes are TRBV2 and TRBJ1-2; TRBD1 aligns across 9 bases. With 11 bases clipped from V and 6 bases from J, the junction kept 16 bases outside the gene matches. The CDR3 consists of 15 residues. CDR1 SNHLY and CDR2 FYNNEI come from the germline V gene. CDR3 residues: CASRDRDQWTNGYTF. In DNA, the CDR3 is TGTGCCTCCAGGGACAGGGACCAGTGGACCAATGGCTACACCTTC.

This clonotype has ten or more counts. The junction departs from germline at one end; a sequencing error may be responsible. V usage is TRBV7-8 and J usage is TRBJ2-5; D gene ambiguous. Germline lookup yields CDR1 SGHVS and CDR2 FQNEAQ. This CDR3 has 17 residues. The CDR3 DNA reads TGTGCCAGCAGCTTAGGGGCCCAACCGACTTTCCAAGAGCCCCAGTACTTC. Protein: CASSLGAQPTFQEPQYF.

The gene calls are TRBV28 and TRBJ2-5; D is perhaps TRBD1 (5 bases). The V gene lost 6 bases and the J gene lost 3 bases, with 17 bases spanning the gap. This CDR3 comprises 15 residues. Germline V CDR1 and CDR2: MDHEN, SYDVKM. Here the CDR3 reads CASSSRSAGKETQYF. The CDR3 nucleotides read TGTGCCAGCAGCTCCCGCTCGGCAGGGAAAGAGACCCAGTACTTC.

This chain joins TRBV7-3 and TRBJ2-2, with TRBD2 matching over 11 bases. CDR3 length: 16 amino acids. The junction had 2 bases not matched to a gene; V was cut back by 5 bases and J by 0 bases. Germline assignment: CDR1 SGHTA and CDR2 FQGTGA. In DNA form, the CDR3 reads TGTGCCAGCAGCCTAGCGGGGGGCGCGAACACCGGGGAGCTGTTTTTT. As protein: CASSLAGGANTGELFF.

In this sample, this clonotype turned up a few times. This clone may be a read error of a much larger clone one base away. The CDR3 DNA reads as TGTGCCAGCAGCTCTAGGGAGAAGTCGGCGGATGGCTACCCCTTC. This gives the protein CASSSREKSADGYPF. V gene TRBV7-9 combines with J gene TRBJ1-2, with D unclear. Germline values: CDR1 SEHNR, CDR2 FQNEAQ (reference sequence). CDR3 length: 15 amino acids.

This clonotype was observed at least ten times. The chain employs TRBV27 and TRBJ2-2; D is possibly TRBD1 (6 bases). The CDR3 is made up of 15 amino acids. Per germline, CDR1 MNHEY and CDR2 SMNVEV (reference sequence). V lost 4 bases, J lost 2 bases, and 11 bases lay in between. The CDR3 nucleotides are TGTGCCAGCAGTTCGCGTGGGACAAACACCGGGGAGCTGTTTTTT. It codes for CASSSRGTNTGELFF.

This clonotype was observed at least ten times. At one of its ends the junction is not consistent with the germline gene, which may arise from a read error. The chain is built from TRBV5-1 and TRBJ2-3, with a possible D match to TRBD1 (6 bases). The CDR3 loop spans 13 amino acids. The germline gives CDR1 SGHRS, CDR2 YFSETQ. This CDR3 is CASSEQGSDTQCF. The CDR3 region has the DNA TGCGCCAGCAGCGAACAGGGTTCAGATACGCAGTGTTTT.

Comment on this clonotype: Being one base from a much bigger clone, this may be a read error. The J gene is TRBJ2-4, the V gene TRBV7-9; 8 bases match TRBD2. Germline CDR1 reads SEHNR; CDR2 reads FQNEAQ (reference sequence). J was trimmed by 3 bases and V by 4 bases; bases with no gene match: 14. The CDR3 totals 18 residues. Written as DNA, the CDR3 is TGTGCCAGCAGCTCGAGGACTGGCGGGGGGTTGGGCAAAAACATTCAGTACTTC. This encodes CASSSRTGGGLGKNIQYF.

There are many counts of this clonotype. V gene TRBV5-1 combines with J gene TRBJ2-1; 12 bases match TRBD2. V shed 4 bases and J 6 bases; nucleotides not matched to a gene: 2. There are 14 residues in the CDR3. From germline, CDR1 is SGHRS and CDR2 YFSETQ. CDR3 nucleotides: TGCGCCAGCAGCAAGACTAGCGGGGGCAATGAGCAGTTCTTC. Protein sequence: CASSKTSGGNEQFF.

The gene calls are TRBV2 and TRBJ2-1; 7 positions match TRBD1. CDR1 SNHLY and CDR2 FYNNEI come from the germline V gene. The CDR3 is 14 amino acids. J was trimmed by 4 bases and V by 6 bases; bases with no gene match: 6. In DNA, the CDR3 is TGTGCCAGCAGAAGCCGGGACAGTTACAATGAGCAGTTCTTC. It codes for CASRSRDSYNEQFF.

This clonotype was detected only a few times. A much bigger clone sits one base away, suggesting this may be a read error. V and J are TRBV5-1 and TRBJ2-7; 7 bases fit TRBD1. The CDR3 has 13 amino acids. Germline CDR1 is SGHRS and CDR2 is YFSETQ. The CDR3 spells CASIGDSVYDQYF. CDR3 DNA sequence: TGCGCCAGCATCGGGGACAGCGTCTACGACCAGTACTTC. The complete variable domain, with remaining parts taken from reference TRBV5-1 and TRBJ2-7, reads KAGVTQTPRYLIKTRGQQVTLSCSPISGHRSVSWYQQTPGQGLQFLFEYFSETQRNKGNFPGRFSGRQFSNSRSEMNVSTLELGDSALYLCASIGDSVYDQYFGPGTRLTVT.

The table lists this clonotype with many counts. The chain recombines TRBV27 with TRBJ2-7; 7 positions match TRBD1. The CDR3 extends over 15 amino acids. Germline V gene lookup returns CDR1 MNHEY and CDR2 SMNVEV (reference sequence). The ends lost 3 bases at V and 6 bases at J; junction bases unmatched: 11. As DNA, the CDR3 is TGTGCCAGCAGTTTGGGACAGTTGGGTAGCTCCGAGCAGTACTTC. Amino acids: CASSLGQLGSSEQYF.

The rearrangement links TRBV7-2 to TRBJ2-7, with D perhaps TRBD1 (7 bases). The CDR3 covers 15 residues. V dropped 10 bases and J dropped 3 bases, with 22 bases sitting between them. Germline V gene sequence: CDR1 SGHTA, CDR2 FQGNSA. CDR3 region: CATTIGGTENYEQYF. The CDR3 DNA follows: TGTGCCACCACAATAGGCGGGACAGAAAACTACGAGCAGTACTTC.

Notes on this clonotype: A read error may be the cause here, since a much bigger clone is one base away. The chain has TRBV6-5 and TRBJ1-5; 9 bases align to TRBD1. There are 15 residues in the CDR3. CDR1 is MNHEY, CDR2 SVGAGI, per germline. J lost 4 bases, V lost 8 bases, and 9 bases had no gene match. The CDR3 region has the DNA TGTGCCAGCGGTTTAAAGACAGGGGGAAATCAGCCCCAGCATTTT. Residues: CASGLKTGGNQPQHF.

CDR3 region: CSVEGSTVLTF. Here the CDR3 DNA reads TGCAGCGTTGAAGGCTCCACTGTCCTGACTTTC. The chain joins TRBV29-1 to TRBJ2-6; D unclear. V dropped 1 base and J dropped 13 bases, with 8 bases sitting between them. Germline lookup yields CDR1 SQVTM and CDR2 ANQGSEA. This CDR3 is 11 amino acids long.

This clonotype was seen repeatedly, ten times or more. The chain employs TRBV29-1 and TRBJ2-2; D remains ambiguous. Germline V gene lookup returns CDR1 SQVTM and CDR2 ANQGSEA. The V gene lost 6 bases and the J gene lost 1 base, with 6 bases spanning the gap. The CDR3 totals 12 residues. DNA for the CDR3: TGCAGCGTCCCAGGGAACACCGGGGAGCTGTTTTTT. Protein sequence: CSVPGNTGELFF.

This clonotype is medium-sized in the sample. The V and J genes are TRBV20-1 and TRBJ2-3, with a weak D call TRBD1 (5 bases). The CDR3 runs 15 residues. V lost 3 bases to trimming and J lost 2 bases, with 15 bases between them. The germline gives CDR1 DFQATT, CDR2 SNEGSKA (reference sequence). The CDR3 spells CSASEGASPTDTQYF. CDR3 DNA: TGCAGTGCTAGTGAAGGGGCCTCACCCACAGATACGCAGTATTTT.